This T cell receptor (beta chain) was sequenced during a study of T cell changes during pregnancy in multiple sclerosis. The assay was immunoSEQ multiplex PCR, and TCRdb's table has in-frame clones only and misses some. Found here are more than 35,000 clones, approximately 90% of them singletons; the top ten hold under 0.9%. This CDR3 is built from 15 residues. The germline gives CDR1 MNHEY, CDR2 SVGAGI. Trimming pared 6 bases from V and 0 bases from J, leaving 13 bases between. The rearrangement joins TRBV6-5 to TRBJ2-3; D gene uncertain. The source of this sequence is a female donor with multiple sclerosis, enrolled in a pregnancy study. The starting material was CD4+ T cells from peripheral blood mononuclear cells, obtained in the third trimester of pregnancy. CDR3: CASSLSEISTDTQYF. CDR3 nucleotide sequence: TGTGCCAGCAGCCTCAGCGAAATTAGCACAGATACGCAGTATTTT.